This T cell receptor beta chain was obtained from a study of vaccination effects on CD4 cells after COVID-19. Across the whole study: Post-vaccine specimens arrived a median 72 days past the second dose.

Produced via immunoSEQ multiplex PCR; TCRdb's table is partial and in-frame only. Among about 66,000 clones listed, under 85% were seen once. Before sequencing, viral peptide pools were used by the ViraFEST assay to expand antigen-specific CD4+ T cells. Upon completion of about ten days in culture, CD4+ T cells were isolated. Everyone in the study got two shots of either the BNT162b2 or mRNA-1273 vaccine. Germline V gene data show CDR1 as MNHNS and CDR2 as SASEGT. This CDR3 comprises 15 residues. V was shortened by 3 bases and J by 3 bases, with 12 bases between the two germline ends. As to this clone: As yet, its antigen is unknown.

This sequence originates from a human donor who received a COVID-19 vaccine. The chain joins TRBV6-1 to TRBJ2-1, with D possibly called TRBD1 or TRBD2 (5 bases each). The source material was CD4+ T cells from PBMCs cultured with HCoV-OC43 spike peptides, sampled after COVID-19 vaccination. Subset defined: HCoV-OC43 spike overlapping peptide pool stimulation. CDR3 sequence (DNA): TGTGCCAGCAGTGATCCGGGACGGGGCTACAATGAGCAGTTCTTC. Amino acid sequence: CASSDPGRGYNEQFF.